This T cell receptor beta chain was found in a study of cytomegalovirus exposure and HLA in healthy donors. Trimming stripped 1 base from V and 4 bases from J, with 8 bases between. CDR3 size: 13 residues. CDR1 and CDR2 from the germline V gene are GTSNPN and SVGIG (reference sequence). Only in-frame clones appear in the TCRdb table, and some are missing; sequencing was by immunoSEQ multiplex PCR. The data show about 82,000 clones, 90% to 95% seen once. The chain carries TRBV30 and TRBJ1-5; perhaps TRBD1 as D (6 bases). Material for sequencing was PBMCs. This receptor was taken from a young man in good health and CMV-seronegative. The CDR3 DNA follows: TGTGCCTGGAGTGACAGGGCAAATCAGCCCCAGCATTTT. Protein sequence: CAWSDRANQPQHF.